This TCR beta chain stems from a study of blood T cells in healthy people across ages. Study information: Capture by template switching was about one barcoded beta molecule per two T cells. Whole-study results and caveats: The study found more naive CD4+ cells and higher diversity in long-lived than aged donors. With unsorted PBMCs, a conclusive comparison of naive versus antigen-experienced cells was not possible.

Worth noting for this clonotype: The antigen remains unidentified.

A second 7 to 11 cycle PCR used barcoded and J-beta primers. Each CDR3 protein is one row after TCRdb ran MiXCR on the 5' RACE reads. The table includes roughly 1.5 million distinct CDR3 sequences, 42% detected once. Peripheral blood, around 9.4 milliliters per donor, was collected. The germline V gene encodes CDR1 SNHLY and CDR2 FYNNEI. V lost 7 bases, J lost 5 bases, and 12 bases lay in between. The CDR3 extends over 13 amino acids. The chain couples TRBV2 to TRBJ2-1; tentative D call: TRBD2 (5 bases). The TCR sequence derives from a woman younger than 30 in good health. Sequenced: blood. This CDR3 reads CASNKDWDNEQFF. CDR3 in DNA: TGTGCCAGCAACAAGGACTGGGACAATGAGCAGTTCTTC.